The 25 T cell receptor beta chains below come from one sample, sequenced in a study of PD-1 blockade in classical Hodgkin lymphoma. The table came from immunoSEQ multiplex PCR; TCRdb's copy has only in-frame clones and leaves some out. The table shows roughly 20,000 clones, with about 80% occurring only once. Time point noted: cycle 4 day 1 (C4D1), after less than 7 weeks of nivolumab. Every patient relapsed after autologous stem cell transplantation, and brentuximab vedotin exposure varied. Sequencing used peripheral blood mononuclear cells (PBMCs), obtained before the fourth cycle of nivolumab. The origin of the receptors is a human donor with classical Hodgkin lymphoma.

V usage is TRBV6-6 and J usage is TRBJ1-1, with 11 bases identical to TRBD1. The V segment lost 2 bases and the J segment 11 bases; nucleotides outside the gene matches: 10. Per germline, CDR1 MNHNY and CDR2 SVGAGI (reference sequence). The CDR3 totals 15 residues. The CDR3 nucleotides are TGTGCCAGCAGTTACATGGGACAGGGGGGATCGATGGCTTTCTTT. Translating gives CASSYMGQGGSMAFF.

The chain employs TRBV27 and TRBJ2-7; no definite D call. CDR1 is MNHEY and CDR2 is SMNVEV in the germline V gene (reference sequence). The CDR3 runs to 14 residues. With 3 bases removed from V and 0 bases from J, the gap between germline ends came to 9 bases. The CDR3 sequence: CASSFGRSSYEQYF. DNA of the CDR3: TGTGCCAGCAGTTTCGGACGGAGCTCCTACGAGCAGTACTTC.

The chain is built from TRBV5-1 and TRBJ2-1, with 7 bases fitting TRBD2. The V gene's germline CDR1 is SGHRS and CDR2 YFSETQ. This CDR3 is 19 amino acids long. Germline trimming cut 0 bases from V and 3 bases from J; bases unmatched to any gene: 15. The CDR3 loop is CASSLAGASGRSDYNEQFF. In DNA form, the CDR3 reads TGCGCCAGCAGCTTGGCCGGGGCTAGCGGTAGATCAGACTACAATGAGCAGTTCTTC.

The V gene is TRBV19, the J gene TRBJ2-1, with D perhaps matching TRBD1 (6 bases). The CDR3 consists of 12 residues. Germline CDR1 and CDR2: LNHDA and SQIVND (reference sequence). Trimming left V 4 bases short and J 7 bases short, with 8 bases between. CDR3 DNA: TGTGCCAGTAGTAACAGGGCAAATGAGCAGTTCTTC. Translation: CASSNRANEQFF.

Here the CDR3 reads CASSLSGTSSYEQYF. The CDR3 DNA reads as TGTGCCAGCAGTTTATCCGGGACAAGTTCCTACGAGCAGTACTTC. V and J are TRBV27 and TRBJ2-5, with TRBD1 as a possible D gene (6 bases). The J call is doubtful: the DNA matches TRBJ2-7 better. Per germline, CDR1 MNHEY and CDR2 SMNVEV (reference sequence). This CDR3 spans 15 amino acids.

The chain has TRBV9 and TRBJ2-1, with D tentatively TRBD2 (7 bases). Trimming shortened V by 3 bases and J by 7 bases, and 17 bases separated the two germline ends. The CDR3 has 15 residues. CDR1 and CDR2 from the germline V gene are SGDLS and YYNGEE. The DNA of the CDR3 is TGTGCCAGCAGCGCGGATGCGGGGGCTGCGAATGAGCAGTTCTTC. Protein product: CASSADAGAANEQFF.

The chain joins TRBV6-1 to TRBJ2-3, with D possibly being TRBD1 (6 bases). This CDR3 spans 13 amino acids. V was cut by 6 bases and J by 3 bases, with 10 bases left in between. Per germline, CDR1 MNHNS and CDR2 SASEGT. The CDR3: CASRRTETDTQYF. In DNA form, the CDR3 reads TGTGCCAGCAGGAGGACAGAAACAGATACGCAGTATTTT.

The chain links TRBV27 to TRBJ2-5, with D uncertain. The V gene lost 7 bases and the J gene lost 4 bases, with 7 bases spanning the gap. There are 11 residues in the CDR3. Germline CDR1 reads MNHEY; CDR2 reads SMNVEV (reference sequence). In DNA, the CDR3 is TGTGCCAGCACCTTGGGAGAGACCCAGTACTTC. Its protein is CASTLGETQYF.

In DNA, the CDR3 is TGCGCCAGCAGCTTGGAGGCTAGCGGCAAGGGGGATACGCAGTATTTT. This encodes CASSLEASGKGDTQYF. The V and J genes are TRBV5-1 and TRBJ2-3; TRBD2 aligns across 7 bases. This CDR3 contains 16 residues. V lost 0 bases to trimming and J lost 6 bases; unmatched junction nucleotides: 10. Germline CDR1 SGHRS, CDR2 YFSETQ.

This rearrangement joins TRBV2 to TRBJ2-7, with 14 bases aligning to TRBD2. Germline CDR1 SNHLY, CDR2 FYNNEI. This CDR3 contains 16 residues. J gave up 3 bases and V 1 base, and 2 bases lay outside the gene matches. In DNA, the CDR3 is TGTGCCAGCAGTGAAGAGGGACTAGCGGGAGACTACGAGCAGTACTTC. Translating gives CASSEEGLAGDYEQYF.

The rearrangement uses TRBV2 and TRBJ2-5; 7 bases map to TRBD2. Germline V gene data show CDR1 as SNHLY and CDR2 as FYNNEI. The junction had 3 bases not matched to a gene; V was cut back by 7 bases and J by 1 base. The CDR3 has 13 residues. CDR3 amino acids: CASTREGQETQYF. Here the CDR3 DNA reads TGTGCCAGCACCAGGGAGGGCCAAGAGACCCAGTACTTC. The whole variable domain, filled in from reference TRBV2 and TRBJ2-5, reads EPEVTQTPSHQVTQMGQEVILRCVPISNHLYFYWYRQILGQKVEFLVSFYNNEISEKSEIFDDQFSVERPDGSNFTLKIRSTKLEDSAMYFCASTREGQETQYFGPGTRLLVL.

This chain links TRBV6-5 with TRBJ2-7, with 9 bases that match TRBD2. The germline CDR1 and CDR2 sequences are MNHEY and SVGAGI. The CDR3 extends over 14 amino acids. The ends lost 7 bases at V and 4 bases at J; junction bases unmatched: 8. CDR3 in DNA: TGTGCCAGCACTAATAGCGGGAGCAAGTACGAGCAGTACTTC. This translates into CASTNSGSKYEQYF.

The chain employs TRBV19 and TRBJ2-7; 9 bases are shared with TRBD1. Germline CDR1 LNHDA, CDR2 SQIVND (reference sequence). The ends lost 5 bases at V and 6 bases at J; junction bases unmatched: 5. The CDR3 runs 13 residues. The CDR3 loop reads CASSAGTGREQYF. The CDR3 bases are TGTGCCAGTAGTGCCGGGACAGGGCGCGAGCAGTACTTC. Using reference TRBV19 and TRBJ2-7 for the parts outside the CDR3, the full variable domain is DGGITQSPKYLFRKEGQNVTLSCEQNLNHDAMYWYRQDPGQGLRLIYYSQIVNDFQKGDIAEGYSVSREKKESFPLTVTSAQKNPTAFYLCASSAGTGREQYFGPGTRLTVT.

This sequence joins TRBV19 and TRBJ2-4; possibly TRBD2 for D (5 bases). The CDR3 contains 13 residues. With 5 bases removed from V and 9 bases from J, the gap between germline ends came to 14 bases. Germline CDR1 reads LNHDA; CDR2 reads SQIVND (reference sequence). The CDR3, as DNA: TGTGCCAGTAGTTATACCGGAGGAGGCATTCAGTACTTC. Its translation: CASSYTGGGIQYF.

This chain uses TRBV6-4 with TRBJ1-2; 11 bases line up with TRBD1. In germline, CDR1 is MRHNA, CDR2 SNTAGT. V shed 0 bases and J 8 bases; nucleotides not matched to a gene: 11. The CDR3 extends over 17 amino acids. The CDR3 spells CASSDSIGTGGFQGYTF. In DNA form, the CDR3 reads TGTGCCAGCAGTGACTCGATCGGGACAGGGGGATTTCAGGGCTACACCTTC.

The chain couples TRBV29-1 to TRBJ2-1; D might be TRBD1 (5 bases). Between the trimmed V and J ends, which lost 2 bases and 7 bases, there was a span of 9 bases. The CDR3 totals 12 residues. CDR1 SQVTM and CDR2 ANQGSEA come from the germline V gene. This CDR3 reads CSVERRANEQFF. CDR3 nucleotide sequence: TGCAGCGTTGAACGCAGGGCGAATGAGCAGTTCTTC.

CDR3 in amino acids: CASSSVHEQYF. The CDR3 DNA reads as TGTGCCAGCAGCAGTGTTCACGAGCAGTACTTC. J is TRBJ2-7 and V is TRBV7-2, with D unclear. Germline CDR1 reads SGHTA; CDR2 reads FQGNSA. With 5 bases removed from V and 5 bases from J, the gap between germline ends came to 7 bases. The length of the CDR3 is 11 residues.

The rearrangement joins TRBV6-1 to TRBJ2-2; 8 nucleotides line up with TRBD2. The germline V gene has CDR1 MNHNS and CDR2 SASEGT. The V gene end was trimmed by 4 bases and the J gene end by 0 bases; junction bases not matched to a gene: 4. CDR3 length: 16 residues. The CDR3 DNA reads TGTGCCAGCAGTGTCGCGGGGGGCACGAACACCGGGGAGCTGTTTTTT. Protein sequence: CASSVAGGTNTGELFF.

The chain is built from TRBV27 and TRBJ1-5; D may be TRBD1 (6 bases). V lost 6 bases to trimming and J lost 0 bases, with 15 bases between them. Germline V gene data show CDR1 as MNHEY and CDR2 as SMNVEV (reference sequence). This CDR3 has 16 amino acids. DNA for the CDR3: TGTGCCAGCAGGTCACAGGGAGTCTATAGCAATCAGCCCCAGCATTTT. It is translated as CASRSQGVYSNQPQHF.

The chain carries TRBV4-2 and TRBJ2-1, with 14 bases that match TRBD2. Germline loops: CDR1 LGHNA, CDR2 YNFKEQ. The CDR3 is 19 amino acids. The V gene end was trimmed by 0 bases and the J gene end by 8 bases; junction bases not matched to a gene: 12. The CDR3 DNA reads TGTGCCAGCAGCCAAGATCGGACTAGCGGGAGGCGCTCCAGCGATGAGCAGTTCTTC. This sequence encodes CASSQDRTSGRRSSDEQFF.

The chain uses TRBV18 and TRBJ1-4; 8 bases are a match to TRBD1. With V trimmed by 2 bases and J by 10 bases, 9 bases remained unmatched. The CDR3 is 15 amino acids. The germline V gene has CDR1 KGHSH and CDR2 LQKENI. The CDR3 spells CASSPGVQGAIKLFF. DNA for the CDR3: TGTGCCAGCTCACCAGGGGTCCAGGGGGCGATAAAACTGTTTTTT.

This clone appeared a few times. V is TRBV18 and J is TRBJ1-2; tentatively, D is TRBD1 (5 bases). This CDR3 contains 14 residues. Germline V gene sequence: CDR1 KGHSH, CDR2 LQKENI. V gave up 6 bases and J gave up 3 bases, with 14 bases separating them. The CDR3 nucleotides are TGTGCCAGCTCCCCCGCAGGGTCGGACTATGGCTACACCTTC. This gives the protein CASSPAGSDYGYTF.

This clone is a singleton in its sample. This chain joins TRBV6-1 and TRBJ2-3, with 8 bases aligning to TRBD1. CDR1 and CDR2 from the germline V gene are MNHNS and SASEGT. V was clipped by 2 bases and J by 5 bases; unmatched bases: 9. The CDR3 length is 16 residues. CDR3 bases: TGTGCCAGCAGTGAACTAAGGACAGGGTGGGAAGATACGCAGTATTTT. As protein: CASSELRTGWEDTQYF.

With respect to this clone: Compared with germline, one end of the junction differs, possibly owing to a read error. CDR3 in amino acids: CASSLAGGPSYEQFF. CDR3 DNA sequence: TGTGCCAGCAGCCTAGCGGGAGGGCCGAGCTATGAGCAGTTCTTC. The V call is TRBV7-8, the J call TRBJ2-1; 12 nucleotides align to TRBD2. The CDR3 runs to 15 residues. CDR1 and CDR2 (germline): SGHVS, FQNEAQ. Looking up the rest from reference TRBV7-8 and TRBJ2-1 gives the full variable domain: GAGVSQSPRYKVAKRGQDVALRCDPISGHVSLFWYQQALGQGPEFLTYFQNEAQLDKSGLPSDRFFAERPEGSVSTLKIQRTQQEDSAVYLCASSLAGGPSYEQFFGPGTRLTVL.

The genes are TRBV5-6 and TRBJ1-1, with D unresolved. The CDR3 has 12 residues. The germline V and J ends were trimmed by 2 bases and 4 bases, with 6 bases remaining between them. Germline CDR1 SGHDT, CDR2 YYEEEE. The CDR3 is CASSLSGTEAFF. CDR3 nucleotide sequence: TGTGCCAGCAGCTTATCGGGCACTGAAGCTTTCTTT.